This TCR beta chain appears in the sequencing data of a study of response to subunit inactivated influenza vaccine. The CDR3 sequence is 15 residues long. Looked up from germline, CDR1 is MGHDK and CDR2 is SYGVNS. Trimming removed 11 bases from V and 7 bases from J; junction bases left unmatched: 14. TCRdb passed the RT-PCR reads through MiXCR, listing each CDR3 protein once. The sample includes 800,000 or so distinct CDR3 sequences, less than 25% seen only once; the top ten take more than 8.5%. This TCR came from a man aged 50 to 59 who received an inactivated influenza vaccine. Specimen: PBMCs from blood, collected more than 4 days after vaccination. The J gene is TRBJ1-4, the V gene TRBV25-1, with 9 bases matching TRBD1. The chain's CDR3 is CARRDRERESEKLFF. CDR3 in DNA: TGTGCCCGCCGGGACAGGGAGAGAGAAAGTGAAAAACTGTTTTTT.